Listed here is a single T cell receptor beta chain. Its antigen is still unknown. Both 60 Vbeta primers and 13 Jbeta primers went into the PCR. The protocol was immunoSEQ multiplex PCR, while the TCRdb copy is restricted to in-frame clones and leaves out a portion. Found here are 100,000 to 150,000 clones, about 79% of them singletons; the top ten hold approximately 2.5%. Germline V lookup: CDR1 LNHDA, CDR2 SQIVND (reference sequence). The CDR3 runs 14 residues. Trimming removed 4 bases at V and 0 bases at J, with 9 bases between. This sample stems from a study of cytomegalovirus exposure and HLA in healthy donors. Study-wide results and limits: Later genetic work tied a missense DCLRE1C variant to beta-chain V and J trimming. As a later analysis revealed, most CMV-associated TCR beta chains appeared HLA-restricted. The study recorded 150 to 200 TCR beta chains that were cytomegalovirus-associated.

This TCR was sampled from a man aged 50 to 60 in good health and CMV-seronegative. This chain connects TRBV19 to TRBJ1-2; the D gene is possibly TRBD1 (6 bases). The sample comprised PBMCs. CDR3 DNA: TGTGCCAGTAGTACCCACAGGGCTAACTATGGCTACACCTTC. It translates to CASSTHRANYGYTF.